This T cell receptor beta chain originates from a study of control samples from healthy donors and cancer patients. V lost 4 bases, J lost 7 bases, and 8 bases stayed unmatched. This CDR3 has 15 amino acids. Germline assignment: CDR1 SGHRS and CDR2 YFSETQ. The method was immunoSEQ multiplex PCR; TCRdb's version includes in-frame clones alone and lacks a portion of them. The sample has tens of thousands of clones; 84% are singletons. The sequenced sample consisted of blood. V is TRBV5-1 and J is TRBJ1-2; 12 bases agree with TRBD1. This clonotype was sampled from a man aged 45-65 years in good health. DNA for the CDR3: TGCGCCAGCAGCGCACGGGGACAGGGGGCGCTTGGCTACACCTTC. Its protein is CASSARGQGALGYTF.